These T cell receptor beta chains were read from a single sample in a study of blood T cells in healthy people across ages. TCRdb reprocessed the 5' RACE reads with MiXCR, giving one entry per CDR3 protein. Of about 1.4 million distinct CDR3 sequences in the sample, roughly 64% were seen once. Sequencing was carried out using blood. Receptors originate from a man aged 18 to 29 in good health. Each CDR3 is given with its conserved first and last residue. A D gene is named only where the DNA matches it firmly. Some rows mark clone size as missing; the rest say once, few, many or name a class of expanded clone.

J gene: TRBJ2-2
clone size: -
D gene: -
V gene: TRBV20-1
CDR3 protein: CSASGTFTGELFF
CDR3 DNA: TGCAGTGCTAGCGGGACTTTTACCGGGGAGCTGTTTTTT

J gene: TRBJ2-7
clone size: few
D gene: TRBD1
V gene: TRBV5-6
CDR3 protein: CASSSGTVDEQYF
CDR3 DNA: TGTGCCAGCAGCTCCGGGACAGTAGACGAGCAGTACTTC

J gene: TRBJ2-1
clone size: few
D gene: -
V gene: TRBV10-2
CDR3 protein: CASREVWGRGEQFF
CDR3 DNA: TGCGCCAGCAGGGAGGTCTGGGGGCGGGGTGAGCAGTTCTTC

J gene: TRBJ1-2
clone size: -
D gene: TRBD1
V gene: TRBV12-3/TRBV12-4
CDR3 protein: CASRTQGREGYTF
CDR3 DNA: TGTGCCAGCAGAACACAGGGGAGGGAAGGCTACACCTTC

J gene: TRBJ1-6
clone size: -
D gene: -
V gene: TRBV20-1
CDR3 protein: CSARVPGPSSYNSPLHF
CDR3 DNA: TGCAGTGCTAGAGTCCCGGGTCCTAGCTCCTATAATTCACCCCTCCACTTT

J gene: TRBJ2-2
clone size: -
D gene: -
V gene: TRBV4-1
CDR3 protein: CASSLAPQSNTGELFF
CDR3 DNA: TGCGCCAGCAGCCTTGCCCCGCAGAGTAACACCGGGGAGCTGTTTTTT

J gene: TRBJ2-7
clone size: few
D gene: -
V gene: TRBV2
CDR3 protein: CASRRQFYEQYF
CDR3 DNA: TGTGCCAGCAGGCGACAGTTCTACGAGCAGTACTTC

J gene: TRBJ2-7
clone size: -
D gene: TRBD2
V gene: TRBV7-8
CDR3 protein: CASSPTPPLAGGNYEQYF
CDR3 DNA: TGTGCCAGCAGCCCAACGCCCCCACTAGCGGGGGGGAACTACGAGCAGTACTTC

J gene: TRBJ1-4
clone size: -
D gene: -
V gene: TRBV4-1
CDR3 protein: CASSPERSTNEKLFF
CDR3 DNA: TGCGCCAGCAGCCCGGAGAGGTCAACTAATGAAAAACTGTTTTTT

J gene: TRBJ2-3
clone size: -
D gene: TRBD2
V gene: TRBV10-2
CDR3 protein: CATIAGGGGDTQYF
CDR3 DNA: TGCGCCACAATAGCGGGGGGCGGGGGAGATACGCAGTATTTT

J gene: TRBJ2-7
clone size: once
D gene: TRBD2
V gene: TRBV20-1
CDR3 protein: CSASRDYSYEQYF
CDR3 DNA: TGCAGTGCAAGCCGGGACTATTCCTACGAGCAGTACTTC

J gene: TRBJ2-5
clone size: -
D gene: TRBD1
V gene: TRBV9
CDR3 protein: CASSEDPTGEFKETQYF
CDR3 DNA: TGTGCCAGCAGCGAGGACCCGACAGGGGAGTTTAAAGAGACCCAGTACTTC

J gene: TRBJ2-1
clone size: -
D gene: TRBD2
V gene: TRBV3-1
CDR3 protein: CASSQEVSSGGAYNEQFF
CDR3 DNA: TGTGCCAGCAGCCAAGAAGTATCCAGCGGGGGGGCTTACAATGAGCAGTTCTTC

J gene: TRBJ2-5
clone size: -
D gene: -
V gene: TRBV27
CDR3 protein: CASSLGRIQETQYF
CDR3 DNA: TGTGCCAGCAGTTTAGGCAGGATCCAAGAGACCCAGTACTTC

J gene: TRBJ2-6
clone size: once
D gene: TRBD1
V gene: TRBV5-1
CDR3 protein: CASSPPGQGAFGANVLTF
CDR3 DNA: TGCGCCAGCAGCCCGCCGGGACAGGGGGCCTTTGGGGCCAACGTCCTGACTTTC

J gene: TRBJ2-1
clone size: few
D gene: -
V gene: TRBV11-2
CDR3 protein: CASSSTAGEAYNEQFF
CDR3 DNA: TGTGCCAGCAGCTCAACCGCAGGGGAGGCCTACAATGAGCAGTTTTTC

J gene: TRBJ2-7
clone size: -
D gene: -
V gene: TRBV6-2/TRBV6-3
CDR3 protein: CASMGLREQYF
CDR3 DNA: TGTGCCAGCATGGGCTTAAGGGAGCAGTACTTC

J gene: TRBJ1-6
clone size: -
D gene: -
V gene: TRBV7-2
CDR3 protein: CASSLATGSPLHF
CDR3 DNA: TGTGCCAGCAGCTTAGCAACAGGCTCACCCCTCCACTTT

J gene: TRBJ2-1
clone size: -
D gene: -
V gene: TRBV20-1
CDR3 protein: CSARRSGTLRLNEQFF
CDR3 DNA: TGCAGTGCTCGGAGATCCGGGACCCTCAGGCTTAATGAGCAGTTCTTC

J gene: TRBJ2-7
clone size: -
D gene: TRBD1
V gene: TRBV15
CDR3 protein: CATSDRVKNEQYF
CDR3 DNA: TGTGCCACCAGCGACAGGGTTAAGAACGAGCAGTACTTC

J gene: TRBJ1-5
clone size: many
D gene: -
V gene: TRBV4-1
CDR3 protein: CASSQRAVSNQPQHF
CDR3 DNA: TGCGCCAGCAGTCAGAGGGCAGTTAGCAATCAGCCCCAGCATTTT

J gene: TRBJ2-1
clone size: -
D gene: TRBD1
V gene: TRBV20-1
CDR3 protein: CSARTGKNEQFF
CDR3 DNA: TGCAGTGCTAGGACAGGGAAGAATGAGCAGTTCTTC

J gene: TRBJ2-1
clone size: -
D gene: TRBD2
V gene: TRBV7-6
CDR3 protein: CASSSGLAGPSSYNEQFF
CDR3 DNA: TGTGCCAGCAGCTCAGGACTAGCGGGCCCGAGCTCCTACAATGAGCAGTTCTTC

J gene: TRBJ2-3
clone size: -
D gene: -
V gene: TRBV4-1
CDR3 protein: CASSQDSQGGTQYF
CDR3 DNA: TGTGCCAGCAGCCAAGATTCCCAGGGGGGTACGCAGTATTTT

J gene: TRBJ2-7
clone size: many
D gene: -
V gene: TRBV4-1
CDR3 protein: CASSQGGGKTYEQYF
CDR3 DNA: TGCGCCAGCAGCCAAGGAGGGGGGAAAACCTACGAGCAGTACTTC

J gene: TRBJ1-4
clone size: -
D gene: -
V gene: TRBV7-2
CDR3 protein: CASSLQGLREKLFF
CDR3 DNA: TGTGCCAGCAGCTTACAGGGCCTGCGTGAAAAACTGTTTTTT